The 3 T cell receptor beta chains listed next were all sequenced from one sample in a study of blood T cell repertoires in COVID-19. This table comes from immunoSEQ multiplex PCR, and its TCRdb copy is limited to in-frame clones, with some not included. The table has around 100,000 clones, 70% to 90% seen once. The source material was peripheral blood. All receptors come from a human donor in a cohort sampled during active COVID-19.

This clone was recorded only once. The rearrangement uses TRBV7-8 and TRBJ2-3; TRBD1 matches 10 bases. V trimming: 5 bases; J trimming: 0 bases; junction bases outside the gene matches: 2. CDR3 length: 15 amino acids. Germline assignment: CDR1 SGHVS and CDR2 FQNEAQ. CDR3 residues: CASSPDRGSTDTQYF. In DNA, the CDR3 is TGTGCCAGCAGCCCGGACAGGGGGAGCACAGATACGCAGTATTTT.

The rearrangement uses TRBV30 and TRBJ2-1; 7 bases line up with TRBD2. V shed 2 bases and J 3 bases; nucleotides not matched to a gene: 10. The CDR3 length is 16 residues. Germline-derived CDR1 and CDR2 are GTSNPN and SVGIG (reference sequence). CDR3 nucleotides: TGTGCCTGGAGTCCTGGGAGGGGTATTCTCTACAATGAGCAGTTCTTC. Encoded protein: CAWSPGRGILYNEQFF.

The V call is TRBV5-4, the J call TRBJ2-3; weak D call: TRBD2 (5 bases). This CDR3 is built from 15 residues. Germline loops: CDR1 SGHNT, CDR2 YYREEE (reference sequence). V lost 1 base, J lost 0 bases, and 9 bases lay in between. The CDR3 DNA reads TGTGCCAGCAGCTTGAGGACTGGAAGCACAGATACGCAGTATTTT. This codes for CASSLRTGSTDTQYF.